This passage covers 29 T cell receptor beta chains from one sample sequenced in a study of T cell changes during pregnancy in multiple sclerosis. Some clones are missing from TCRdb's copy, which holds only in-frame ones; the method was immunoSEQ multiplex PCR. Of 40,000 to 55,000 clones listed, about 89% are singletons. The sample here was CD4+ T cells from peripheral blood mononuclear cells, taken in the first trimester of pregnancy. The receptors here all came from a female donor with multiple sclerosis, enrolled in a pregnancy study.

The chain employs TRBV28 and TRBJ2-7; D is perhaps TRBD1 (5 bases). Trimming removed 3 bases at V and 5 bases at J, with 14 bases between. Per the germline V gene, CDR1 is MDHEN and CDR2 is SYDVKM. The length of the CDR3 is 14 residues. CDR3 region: CASSLSARVHEQYF. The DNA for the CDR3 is TGTGCCAGCAGTTTGAGTGCCAGGGTCCACGAGCAGTACTTC.

This chain's CDR3 is CASSPLSGQNTEAFF. DNA for the CDR3: TGTGCCAGCTCACCACTCTCGGGACAGAACACTGAAGCTTTCTTT. The genes are TRBV18 and TRBJ1-1; TRBD1 is a possible D gene (6 bases). V lost 1 base and J lost 1, with 10 bases in between. Germline CDR1 and CDR2: KGHSH and LQKENI. This CDR3 comprises 15 residues.

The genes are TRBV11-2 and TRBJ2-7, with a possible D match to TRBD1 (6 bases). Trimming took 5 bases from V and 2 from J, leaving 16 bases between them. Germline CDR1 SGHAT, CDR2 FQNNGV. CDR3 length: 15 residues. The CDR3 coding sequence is TGTGCCAGCAGCACTACGGACAGCCCGACCTACGAGCAGTACTTC. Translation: CASSTTDSPTYEQYF.

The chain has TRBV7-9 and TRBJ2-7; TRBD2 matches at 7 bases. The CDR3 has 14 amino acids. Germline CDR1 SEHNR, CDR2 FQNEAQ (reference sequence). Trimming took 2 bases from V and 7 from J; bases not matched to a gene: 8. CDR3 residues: CASSLSRDYGEQYF. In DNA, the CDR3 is TGTGCCAGCAGCTTAAGCAGGGACTATGGGGAGCAGTACTTC.

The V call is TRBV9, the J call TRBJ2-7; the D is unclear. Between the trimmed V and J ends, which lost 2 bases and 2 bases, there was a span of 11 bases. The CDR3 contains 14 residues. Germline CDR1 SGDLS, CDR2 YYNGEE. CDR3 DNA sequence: TGTGCCAGCAGCGTTTCAACAAACACCTACGAGCAGTACTTC. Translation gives CASSVSTNTYEQYF.

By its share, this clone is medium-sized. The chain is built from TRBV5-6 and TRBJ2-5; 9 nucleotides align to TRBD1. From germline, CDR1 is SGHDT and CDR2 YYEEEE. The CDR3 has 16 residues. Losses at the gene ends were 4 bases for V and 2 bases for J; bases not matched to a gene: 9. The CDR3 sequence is CASSPEQGAPQETQYF. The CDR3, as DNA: TGTGCCAGCAGCCCGGAACAGGGGGCCCCACAAGAGACCCAGTACTTC.

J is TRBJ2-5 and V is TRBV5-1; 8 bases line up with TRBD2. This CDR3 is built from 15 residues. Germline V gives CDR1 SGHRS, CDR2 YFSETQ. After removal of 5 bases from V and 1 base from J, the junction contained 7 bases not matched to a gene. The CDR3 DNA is TGCGCCAGCAGTCAGGCGGGAGGTAGCCAAGAGACCCAGTACTTC. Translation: CASSQAGGSQETQYF. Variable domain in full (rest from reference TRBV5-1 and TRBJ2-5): KAGVTQTPRYLIKTRGQQVTLSCSPISGHRSVSWYQQTPGQGLQFLFEYFSETQRNKGNFPGRFSGRQFSNSRSEMNVSTLELGDSALYLCASSQAGGSQETQYFGPGTRLLVL.

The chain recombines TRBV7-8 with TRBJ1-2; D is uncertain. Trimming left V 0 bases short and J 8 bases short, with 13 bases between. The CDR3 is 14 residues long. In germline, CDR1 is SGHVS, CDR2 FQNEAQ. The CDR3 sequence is CASSLAPAGVGYTF. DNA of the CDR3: TGTGCCAGCAGCTTAGCGCCCGCCGGGGTGGGCTACACCTTC.

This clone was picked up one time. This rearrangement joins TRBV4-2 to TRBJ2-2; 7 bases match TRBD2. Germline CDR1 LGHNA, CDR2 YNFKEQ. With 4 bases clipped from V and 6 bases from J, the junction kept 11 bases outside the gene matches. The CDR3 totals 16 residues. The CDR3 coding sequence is TGTGCCAGCAGCCCAGGGTTTGGACTAGTTCCCGGGGAGCTGTTTTTT. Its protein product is CASSPGFGLVPGELFF.

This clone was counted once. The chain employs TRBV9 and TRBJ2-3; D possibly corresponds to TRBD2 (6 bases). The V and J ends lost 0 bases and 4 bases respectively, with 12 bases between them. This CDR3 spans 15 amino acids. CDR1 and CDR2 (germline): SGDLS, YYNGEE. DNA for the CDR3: TGTGCCAGCAGCGTAGGACTAGTCCGCGCAGATACGCAGTATTTT. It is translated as CASSVGLVRADTQYF.

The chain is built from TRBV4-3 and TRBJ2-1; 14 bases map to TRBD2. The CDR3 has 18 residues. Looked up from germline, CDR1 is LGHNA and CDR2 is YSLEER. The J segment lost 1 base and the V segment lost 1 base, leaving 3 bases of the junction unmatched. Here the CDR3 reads CASSQGLAGGPSYNEQFF. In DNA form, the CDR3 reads TGCGCCAGCAGCCAAGGACTAGCGGGAGGGCCGTCCTACAATGAGCAGTTCTTC.

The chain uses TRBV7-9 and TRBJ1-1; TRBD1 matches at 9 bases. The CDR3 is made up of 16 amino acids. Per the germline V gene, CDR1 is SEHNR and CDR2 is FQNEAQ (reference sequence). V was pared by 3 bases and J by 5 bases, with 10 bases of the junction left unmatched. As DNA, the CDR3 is TGTGCCAGCAGCTTCCCTACAGGGGGCGCCGGGACTGAAGCTTTCTTT. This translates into CASSFPTGGAGTEAFF.

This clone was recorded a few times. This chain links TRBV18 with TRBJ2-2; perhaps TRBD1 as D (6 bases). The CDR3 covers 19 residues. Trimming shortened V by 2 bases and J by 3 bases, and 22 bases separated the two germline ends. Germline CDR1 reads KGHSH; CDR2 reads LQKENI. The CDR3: CASSPTRQAWGSHTGELFF. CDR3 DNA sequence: TGTGCCAGCTCACCAACGAGACAGGCGTGGGGTTCCCACACCGGGGAGCTGTTTTTT. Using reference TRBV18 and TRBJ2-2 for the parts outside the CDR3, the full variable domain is NAGVMQNPRHLVRRRGQEARLRCSPMKGHSHVYWYRQLPEEGLKFMVYLQKENIIDESGMPKERFSAEFPKEGPSILRIQQVVRGDSAAYFCASSPTRQAWGSHTGELFFGEGSRLTVL.

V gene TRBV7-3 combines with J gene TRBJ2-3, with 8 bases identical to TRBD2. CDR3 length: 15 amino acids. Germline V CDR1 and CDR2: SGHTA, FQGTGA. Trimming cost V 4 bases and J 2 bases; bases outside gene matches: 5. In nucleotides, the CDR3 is TGTGCCAGCAGCTCACGGGGGGGGGACACAGATACGCAGTATTTT. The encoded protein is CASSSRGGDTDTQYF.

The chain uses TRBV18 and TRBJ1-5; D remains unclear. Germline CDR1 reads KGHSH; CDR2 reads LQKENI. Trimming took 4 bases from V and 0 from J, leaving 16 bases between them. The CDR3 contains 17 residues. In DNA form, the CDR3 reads TGTGCCAGCTCACTCTACGGCCCCCGGAGTAGCAATCAGCCCCAGCATTTT. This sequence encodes CASSLYGPRSSNQPQHF.

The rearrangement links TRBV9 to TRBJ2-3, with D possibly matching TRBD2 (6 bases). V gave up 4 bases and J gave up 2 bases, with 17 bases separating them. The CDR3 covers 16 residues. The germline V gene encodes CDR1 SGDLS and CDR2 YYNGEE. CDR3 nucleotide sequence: TGTGCCAGCAGCCCCGGTCTACTAGCTAACACAGATACGCAGTATTTT. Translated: CASSPGLLANTDTQYF. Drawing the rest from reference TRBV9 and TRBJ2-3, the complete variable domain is DSGVTQTPKHLITATGQRVTLRCSPRSGDLSVYWYQQSLDQGLQFLIQYYNGEERAKGNILERFSAQQFPDLHSELNLSSLELGDSALYFCASSPGLLANTDTQYFGPGTRLTVL.

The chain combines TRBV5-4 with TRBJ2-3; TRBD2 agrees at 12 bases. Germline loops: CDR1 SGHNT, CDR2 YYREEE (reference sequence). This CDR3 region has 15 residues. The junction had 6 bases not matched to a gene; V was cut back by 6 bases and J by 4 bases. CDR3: CASNLAGGPADTQYF. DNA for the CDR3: TGTGCCAGCAATCTAGCGGGAGGGCCGGCAGATACGCAGTATTTT. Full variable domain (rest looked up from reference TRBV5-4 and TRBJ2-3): ETGVTQSPTHLIKTRGQQVTLRCSSQSGHNTVSWYQQALGQGPQFIFQYYREEENGRGNFPPRFSGLQFPNYSSELNVNALELDDSALYLCASNLAGGPADTQYFGPGTRLTVL.

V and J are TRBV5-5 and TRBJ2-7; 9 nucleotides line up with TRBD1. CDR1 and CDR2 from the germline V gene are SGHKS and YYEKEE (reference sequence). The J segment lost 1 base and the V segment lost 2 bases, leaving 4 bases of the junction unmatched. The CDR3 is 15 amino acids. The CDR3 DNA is TGTGCCAGCAGCTTTCGGACAGGGGTTTCCTACGAGCAGTACTTC. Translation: CASSFRTGVSYEQYF.

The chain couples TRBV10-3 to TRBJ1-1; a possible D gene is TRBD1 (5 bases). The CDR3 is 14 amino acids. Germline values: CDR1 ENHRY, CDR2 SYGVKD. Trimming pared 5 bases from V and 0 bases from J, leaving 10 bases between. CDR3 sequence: CAISPLQVNTEAFF. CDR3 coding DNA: TGTGCCATCAGTCCCTTACAGGTGAACACTGAAGCTTTCTTT.

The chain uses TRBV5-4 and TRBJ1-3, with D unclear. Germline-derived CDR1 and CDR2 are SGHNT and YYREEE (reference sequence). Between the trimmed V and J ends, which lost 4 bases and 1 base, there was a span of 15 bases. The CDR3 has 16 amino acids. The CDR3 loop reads CASSPEPRHSGNTIYF. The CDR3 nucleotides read TGTGCCAGCAGCCCCGAGCCTCGACATTCTGGAAACACCATATATTTT.

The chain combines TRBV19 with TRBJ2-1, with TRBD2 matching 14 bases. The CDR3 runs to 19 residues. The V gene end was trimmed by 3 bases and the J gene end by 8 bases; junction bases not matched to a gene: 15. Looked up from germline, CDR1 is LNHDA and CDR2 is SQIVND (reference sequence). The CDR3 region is CASSILTQRLAGGNDEQFF. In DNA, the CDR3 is TGTGCCAGTAGTATTTTAACCCAGCGACTAGCGGGAGGGAACGATGAGCAGTTCTTC.

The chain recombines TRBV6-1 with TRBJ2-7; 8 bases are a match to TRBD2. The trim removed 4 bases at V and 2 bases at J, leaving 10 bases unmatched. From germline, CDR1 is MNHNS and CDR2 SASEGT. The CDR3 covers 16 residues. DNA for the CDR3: TGTGCCAGCAGTGCTGCGGCGGGAGGTGTACCCTACGAGCAGTACTTC. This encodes CASSAAAGGVPYEQYF.

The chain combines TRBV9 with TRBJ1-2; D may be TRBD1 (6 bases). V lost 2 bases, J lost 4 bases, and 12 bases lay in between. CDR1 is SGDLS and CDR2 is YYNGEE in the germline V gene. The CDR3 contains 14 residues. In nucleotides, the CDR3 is TGTGCCAGCAGCGTCCTTGGACAGAGCTATGGCTACACCTTC. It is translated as CASSVLGQSYGYTF.

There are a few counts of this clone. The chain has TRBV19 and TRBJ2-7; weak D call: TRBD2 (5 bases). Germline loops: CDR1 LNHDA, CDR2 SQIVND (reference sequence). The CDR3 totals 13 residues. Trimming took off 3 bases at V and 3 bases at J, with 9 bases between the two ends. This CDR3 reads CASSMRADYEQYF. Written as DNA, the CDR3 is TGTGCCAGTAGTATGCGGGCGGACTACGAGCAGTACTTC. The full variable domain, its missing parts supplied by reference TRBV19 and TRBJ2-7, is DGGITQSPKYLFRKEGQNVTLSCEQNLNHDAMYWYRQDPGQGLRLIYYSQIVNDFQKGDIAEGYSVSREKKESFPLTVTSAQKNPTAFYLCASSMRADYEQYFGPGTRLTVT.

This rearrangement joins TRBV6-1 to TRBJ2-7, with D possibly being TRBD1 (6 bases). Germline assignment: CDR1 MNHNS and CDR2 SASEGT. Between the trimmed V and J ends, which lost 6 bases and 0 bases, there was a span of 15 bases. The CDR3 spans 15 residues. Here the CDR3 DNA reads TGTGCCAGCAGGACCACCGGGACACCCTCCTACGAGCAGTACTTC. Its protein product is CASRTTGTPSYEQYF.

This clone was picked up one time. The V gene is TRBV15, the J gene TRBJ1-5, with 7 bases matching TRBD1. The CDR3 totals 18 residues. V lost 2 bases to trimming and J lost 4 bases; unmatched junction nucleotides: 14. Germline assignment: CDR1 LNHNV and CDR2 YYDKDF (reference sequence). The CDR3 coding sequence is TGTGCCACCAGCAGACTTAGGTTACAGGGGCCAAGGAATCAGCCCCAGCATTTT. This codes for CATSRLRLQGPRNQPQHF. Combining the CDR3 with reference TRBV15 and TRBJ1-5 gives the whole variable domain DAMVIQNPRYQVTQFGKPVTLSCSQTLNHNVMYWYQQKSSQAPKLLFHYYDKDFNNEADTPDNFQSRRPNTSFCFLDIRSPGLGDTAMYLCATSRLRLQGPRNQPQHFGDGTRLSIL.

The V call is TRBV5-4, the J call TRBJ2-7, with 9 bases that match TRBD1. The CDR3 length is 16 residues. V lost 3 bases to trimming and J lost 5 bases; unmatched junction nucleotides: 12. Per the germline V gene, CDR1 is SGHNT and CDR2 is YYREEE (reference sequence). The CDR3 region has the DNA TGTGCCAGCAGCTCAACCGGGACAGGGAAGTCCCACGAGCAGTACTTC. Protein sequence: CASSSTGTGKSHEQYF.

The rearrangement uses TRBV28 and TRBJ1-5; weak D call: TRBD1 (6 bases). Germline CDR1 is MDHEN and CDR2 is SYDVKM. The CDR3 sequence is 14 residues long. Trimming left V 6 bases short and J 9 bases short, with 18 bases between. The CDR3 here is CASSPPGDARPQHF. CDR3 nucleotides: TGTGCCAGCAGCCCCCCAGGGGACGCCCGGCCCCAGCATTTT.

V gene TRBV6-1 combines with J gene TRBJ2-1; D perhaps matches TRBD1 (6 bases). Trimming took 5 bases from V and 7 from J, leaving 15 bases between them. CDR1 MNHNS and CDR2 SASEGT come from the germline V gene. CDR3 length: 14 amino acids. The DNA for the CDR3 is TGTGCCAGCAGTCCGCGGACAGTCGGGAATGAGCAGTTCTTC. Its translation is CASSPRTVGNEQFF.